Listed here are 7 T cell receptor beta chains from one sample, sequenced in a study of patients and donors after allogeneic stem cell transplantation. Each CDR3 protein gets one entry after TCRdb re-called the RT-PCR reads with MiXCR. Among hundreds of thousands of distinct CDR3 sequences, roughly 17% were seen once, and the ten largest hold roughly 7.2%. The source material was blood, either unsorted or a sorted T cell fraction (not recorded which). Receptors were obtained from a human donor who was either an allogeneic HSCT recipient or a stem cell or donor lymphocyte infusion donor (not recorded which). It is not recorded whose cells these are; they may come from a transplant donor.

This clonotype was seen only a few times. The chain combines TRBV5-1 with TRBJ2-1; D remains unclear. V shed 5 bases and J shed 2 bases, with 11 bases lying between them. Per the germline V gene, CDR1 is SGHRS and CDR2 is YFSETQ. This CDR3 spans 14 amino acids. In DNA form, the CDR3 reads TGCGCCAGCAGTGAGTCACTCACCTACAATGAGCAGTTCTTC. Translation gives CASSESLTYNEQFF.

V and J are TRBV12-3 or TRBV12-4 and TRBJ2-3, with 10 positions matching TRBD2. V trimming: 6 bases; J trimming: 1 base; junction bases outside the gene matches: 13. The CDR3 loop spans 18 amino acids. The CDR3 DNA follows: TGTGCCAGCAGCTCTCTCGAGCGGGAGGGCCGGGGCACAGATACGCAGTATTTT. This encodes CASSSLEREGRGTDTQYF.

There are a few counts of this clonotype. V is TRBV29-1 and J is TRBJ2-3; D not certain. Germline CDR1 is SQVTM and CDR2 is ANQGSEA. The V gene lost 2 bases and the J gene lost 0 bases, with 9 bases spanning the gap. The CDR3 consists of 14 residues. Here the CDR3 DNA reads TGCAGCGTTGAAAAGTTCGGGAGCACAGATACGCAGTATTTT. It specifies CSVEKFGSTDTQYF.

This clonotype showed up just a few times. V usage is TRBV5-1 and J usage is TRBJ2-7; 8 positions agree with TRBD2. V dropped 1 base and J dropped 6; count of bases not matched to a gene: 0. The CDR3 covers 12 residues. The germline gives CDR1 SGHRS, CDR2 YFSETQ. The CDR3 bases are TGCGCCAGCAGCTTGAGCGGGAGCGAGCAGTACTTC. Its protein product is CASSLSGSEQYF.

The chain links TRBV6-1 to TRBJ2-1, with 8 bases matching TRBD1. The CDR3 consists of 15 residues. Trimming took 1 base from V and 2 from J; bases not matched to a gene: 1. Germline V gene sequence: CDR1 MNHNS, CDR2 SASEGT. CDR3 in amino acids: CASSEVRGPYNEQFF. The CDR3 coding sequence is TGTGCCAGCAGTGAAGTCAGGGGGCCCTACAATGAGCAGTTCTTC.

This clonotype has only a few counts. The V and J genes are TRBV5-1 and TRBJ2-1, with D uncertain. Trimming stripped 1 base from V and 0 bases from J, with 8 bases between. Germline loops: CDR1 SGHRS, CDR2 YFSETQ. The CDR3 extends over 15 amino acids. CDR3 region: CASSLSDFSYNEQFF. CDR3 sequence (DNA): TGCGCCAGCAGCTTGAGTGACTTCTCCTACAATGAGCAGTTCTTC.

The V call is TRBV4-3, the J call TRBJ2-1; 7 bases are a match to TRBD2. The CDR3 consists of 16 residues. Trimming cost V 0 bases and J 5 bases; bases outside gene matches: 7. Germline CDR1 and CDR2: LGHNA and YSLEER. The CDR3 nucleotides are TGCGCCAGCAGCCAAGAGCTAGCGGCGCCTGACAATGAGCAGTTCTTC. Its protein product is CASSQELAAPDNEQFF.